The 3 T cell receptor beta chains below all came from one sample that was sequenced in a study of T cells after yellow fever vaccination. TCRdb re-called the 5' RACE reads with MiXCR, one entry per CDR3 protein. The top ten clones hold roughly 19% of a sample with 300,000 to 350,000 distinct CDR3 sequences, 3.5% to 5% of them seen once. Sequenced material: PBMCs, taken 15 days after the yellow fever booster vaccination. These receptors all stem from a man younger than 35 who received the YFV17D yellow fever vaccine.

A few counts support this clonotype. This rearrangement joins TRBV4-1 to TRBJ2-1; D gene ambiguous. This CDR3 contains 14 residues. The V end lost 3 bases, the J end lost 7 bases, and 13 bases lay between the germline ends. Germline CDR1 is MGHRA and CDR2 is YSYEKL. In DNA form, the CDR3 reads TGCGCCAGCAGCCACCTCGGCCTGTTGAATGAGCAGTTCTTC. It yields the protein CASSHLGLLNEQFF.

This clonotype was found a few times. The CDR3 loop reads CAIRPTSGGYTQYF. CDR3 DNA: TGTGCCATCCGCCCGACTAGCGGGGGTTATACGCAGTATTTT. The rearrangement uses TRBV10-3 and TRBJ2-3; 12 bases agree with TRBD2. The CDR3 is 14 residues long. Looked up from germline, CDR1 is ENHRY and CDR2 is SYGVKD. Germline trimming cut 8 bases from V and 7 bases from J; bases unmatched to any gene: 7.

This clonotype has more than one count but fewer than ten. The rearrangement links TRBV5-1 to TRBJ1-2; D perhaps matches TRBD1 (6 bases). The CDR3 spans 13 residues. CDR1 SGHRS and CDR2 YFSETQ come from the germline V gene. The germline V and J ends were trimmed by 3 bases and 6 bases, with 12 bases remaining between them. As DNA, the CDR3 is TGCGCCAGCAGCTCACAGGGTTCCGATGGCTACACCTTC. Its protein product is CASSSQGSDGYTF.